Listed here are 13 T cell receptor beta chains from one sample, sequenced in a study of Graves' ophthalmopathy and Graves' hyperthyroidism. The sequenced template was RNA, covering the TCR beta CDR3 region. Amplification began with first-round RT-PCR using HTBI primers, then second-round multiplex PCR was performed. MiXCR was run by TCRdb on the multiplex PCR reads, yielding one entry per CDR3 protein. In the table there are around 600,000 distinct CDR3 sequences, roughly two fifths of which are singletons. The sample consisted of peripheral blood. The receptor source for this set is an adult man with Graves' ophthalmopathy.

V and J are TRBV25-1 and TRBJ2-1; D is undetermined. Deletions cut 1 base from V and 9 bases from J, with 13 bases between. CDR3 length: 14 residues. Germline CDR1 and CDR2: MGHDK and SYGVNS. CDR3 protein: CASSESAKGFEQFF. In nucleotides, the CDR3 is TGTGCCAGCAGTGAATCAGCGAAAGGGTTTGAGCAGTTCTTC.

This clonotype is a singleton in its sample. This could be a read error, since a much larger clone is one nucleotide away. The CDR3 bases are TGCGCCAGCAGCTCCTCGGGACTAGCGGGAAACGAGCAGTACTTC. Translating gives CASSSSGLAGNEQYF. The rearrangement links TRBV5-1 to TRBJ2-7; 13 nucleotides match TRBD2. V was pared by 3 bases and J by 5 bases, with 5 bases of the junction left unmatched. The CDR3 has 15 residues. Germline V gives CDR1 SGHRS, CDR2 YFSETQ. Full variable domain (outside the CDR3, taken from reference TRBV5-1 and TRBJ2-7): KAGVTQTPRYLIKTRGQQVTLSCSPISGHRSVSWYQQTPGQGLQFLFEYFSETQRNKGNFPGRFSGRQFSNSRSEMNVSTLELGDSALYLCASSSSGLAGNEQYFGPGTRLTVT.

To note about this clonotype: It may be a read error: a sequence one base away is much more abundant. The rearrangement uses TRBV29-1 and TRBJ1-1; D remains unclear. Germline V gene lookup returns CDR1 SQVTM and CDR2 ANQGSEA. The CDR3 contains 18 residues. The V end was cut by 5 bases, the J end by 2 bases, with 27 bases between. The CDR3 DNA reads TGCAGCGTTTCCCTACCCTATGGCCCCTCCAAGATTAACACTGAAGCTTTCTTT. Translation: CSVSLPYGPSKINTEAFF.

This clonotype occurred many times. The DNA for the CDR3 is TGTGCCAGCAGCCCACAGGTCGCGAACACCGGGGAGCTGTTTTTT. This translates into CASSPQVANTGELFF. The chain joins TRBV9 to TRBJ2-2; D is perhaps TRBD1 (5 bases). The CDR3 runs to 15 residues. CDR1 SGDLS and CDR2 YYNGEE come from the germline V gene. Trimming took 4 bases from V and 0 from J, leaving 10 bases between them.

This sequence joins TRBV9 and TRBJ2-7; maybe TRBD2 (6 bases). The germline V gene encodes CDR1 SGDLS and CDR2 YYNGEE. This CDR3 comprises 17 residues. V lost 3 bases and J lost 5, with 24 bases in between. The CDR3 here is CASSENGAGRGSHEQYF. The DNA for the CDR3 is TGTGCCAGCAGCGAGAACGGAGCGGGCCGGGGGTCCCACGAGCAGTACTTC.

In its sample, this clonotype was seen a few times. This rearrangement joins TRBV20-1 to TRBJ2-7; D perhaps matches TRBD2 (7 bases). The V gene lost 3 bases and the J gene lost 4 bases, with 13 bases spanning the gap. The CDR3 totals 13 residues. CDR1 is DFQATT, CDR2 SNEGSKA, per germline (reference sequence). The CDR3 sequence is CSARQGRGYEQYF. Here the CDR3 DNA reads TGCAGTGCTAGGCAGGGGCGGGGGTACGAGCAGTACTTC.

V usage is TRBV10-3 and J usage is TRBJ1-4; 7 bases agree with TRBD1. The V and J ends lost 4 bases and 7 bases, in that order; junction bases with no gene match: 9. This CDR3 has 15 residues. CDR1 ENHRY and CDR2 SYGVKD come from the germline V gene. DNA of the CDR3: TGTGCCATCAGTGTGTTACAGGGGATTGGTGAAAAACTGTTTTTT. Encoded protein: CAISVLQGIGEKLFF.

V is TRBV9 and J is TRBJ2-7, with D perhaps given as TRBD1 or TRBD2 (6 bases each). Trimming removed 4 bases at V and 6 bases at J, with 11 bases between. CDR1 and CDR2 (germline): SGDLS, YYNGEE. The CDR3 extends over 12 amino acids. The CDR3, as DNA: TGTGCCAGCAGCTGGAGGGGGACCGAGCAGTACTTC. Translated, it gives CASSWRGTEQYF.

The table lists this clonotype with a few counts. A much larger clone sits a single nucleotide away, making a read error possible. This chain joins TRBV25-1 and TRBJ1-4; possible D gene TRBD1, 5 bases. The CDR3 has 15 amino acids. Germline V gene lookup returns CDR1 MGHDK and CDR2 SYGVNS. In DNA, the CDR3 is TGTGCCAGCAGTGATTCTTCAGGGAACAATGAAAAACTGCTTTTT. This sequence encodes CASSDSSGNNEKLLF.

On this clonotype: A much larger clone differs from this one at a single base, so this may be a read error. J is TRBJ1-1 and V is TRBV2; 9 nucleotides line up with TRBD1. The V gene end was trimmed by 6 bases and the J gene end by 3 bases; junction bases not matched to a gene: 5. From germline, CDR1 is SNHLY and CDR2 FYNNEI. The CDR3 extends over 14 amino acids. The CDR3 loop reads CASSRDRAYTEAFF. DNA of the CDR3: TGTGCCAGCAGCCGGGACAGGGCGTACACTGAAGCTTTCTTT.

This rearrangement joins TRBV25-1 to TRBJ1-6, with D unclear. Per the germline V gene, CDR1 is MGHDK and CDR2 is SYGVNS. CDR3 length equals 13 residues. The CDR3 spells CARAAFGDSPLHF. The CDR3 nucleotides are TGTGCTAGAGCAGCCTTCGGGGATTCACCCCTCCACTTT.

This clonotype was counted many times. DNA for the CDR3: TGTGCCAGCAGCAAAACAGGGGGCGGTGGCTACACCTTC. Translated: CASSKTGGGGYTF. The chain combines TRBV7-9 with TRBJ1-2; TRBD1 matches at 9 bases. V trimming: 5 bases; J trimming: 7 bases; junction bases outside the gene matches: 5. Germline assignment: CDR1 SEHNR and CDR2 FQNEAQ (reference sequence). The CDR3 consists of 13 residues.

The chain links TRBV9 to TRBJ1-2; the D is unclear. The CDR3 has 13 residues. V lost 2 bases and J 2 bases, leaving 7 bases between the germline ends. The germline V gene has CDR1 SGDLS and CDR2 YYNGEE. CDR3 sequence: CASSVSENYGYTF. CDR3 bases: TGTGCCAGCAGCGTCTCGGAAAACTATGGCTACACCTTC.